The next 25 T cell receptor beta chains were all read from a single sample in a study of cytomegalovirus exposure and HLA in healthy donors. TCRdb keeps only in-frame clones here, not all; method: immunoSEQ multiplex PCR. The profile covers about 150,000 clones, with 70% to 90% appearing a single time and around 6% taken by the ten largest. The sequencing input was PBMCs. These receptors all stem from a woman between 25 and 40 years old in good health and CMV-seropositive.

The J gene is TRBJ2-7, the V gene TRBV18; D ambiguous. V gave up 3 bases and J gave up 7 bases, with 10 bases separating them. Germline CDR1 and CDR2: KGHSH and LQKENI. The CDR3 extends over 12 amino acids. For the CDR3, the DNA is TGTGCCAGCTCACCTTTAGGAGTTGAGCAGTACTTC. Amino acid sequence: CASSPLGVEQYF.

The V call is TRBV28, the J call TRBJ1-1; D is possibly TRBD1 (5 bases). Trimming took off 3 bases at V and 1 base at J, with 12 bases between the two ends. CDR3 length: 15 residues. The germline gives CDR1 MDHEN, CDR2 SYDVKM. The CDR3 sequence is CASSFWGVGNTEAFF. As DNA, the CDR3 is TGTGCCAGCAGTTTCTGGGGGGTCGGGAACACTGAAGCTTTCTTT.

The chain carries TRBV4-1 and TRBJ1-2; perhaps TRBD1 as D (6 bases). V was clipped by 0 bases and J by 2 bases, with 10 bases between them. The CDR3 length is 15 residues. CDR1 and CDR2 (germline): MGHRA, YSYEKL. The CDR3 sequence: CASSQDERGNYGYTF. The CDR3 DNA sequence: TGCGCCAGCAGCCAAGATGAGAGGGGGAACTATGGCTACACCTTC.

The chain joins TRBV29-1 to TRBJ2-5; 16 bases agree with TRBD2. This CDR3 is built from 15 residues. Germline V gives CDR1 SQVTM, CDR2 ANQGSEA. The J segment lost 4 bases and the V segment lost 7 bases, leaving 6 bases of the junction unmatched. The CDR3 here is CSAGTSGRAAETQYF. As DNA, the CDR3 is TGCAGCGCTGGGACTAGCGGGAGGGCGGCAGAGACCCAGTACTTC. Based on the CDR3 plus reference TRBV29-1 and TRBJ2-5, the full variable domain is SAVISQKPSRDICQRGTSLTIQCQVDSQVTMMFWYRQQPGQSLTLIATANQGSEATYESGFVIDKFPISRPNLTFSTLTVSNMSPEDSSIYLCSAGTSGRAAETQYFGPGTRLLVL.

The rearrangement uses TRBV28 and TRBJ2-7, with a tentative D call TRBD2 (7 bases). CDR1 is MDHEN, CDR2 SYDVKM, per germline. V lost 6 bases and J 4 bases, leaving 19 bases between the germline ends. The CDR3 spans 15 residues. CDR3 in amino acids: CASSPGGAGAYEQYF. CDR3 bases: TGTGCCAGCAGCCCCGGTGGGGCGGGGGCATACGAGCAGTACTTC.

The V gene is TRBV27, the J gene TRBJ2-3, with D possibly TRBD2 on 6 matching bases. Germline CDR1 is MNHEY and CDR2 is SMNVEV (reference sequence). V was clipped by 2 bases and J by 4 bases, with 16 bases between them. CDR3 length: 16 residues. This CDR3 is CASSLGAGGRSDTQYF. The DNA for the CDR3 is TGTGCCAGCAGTTTAGGGGCAGGAGGGCGGTCAGATACGCAGTATTTT.

The V call is TRBV28, the J call TRBJ2-7; TRBD1 might be the D (5 bases). The length of the CDR3 is 13 residues. V lost 3 bases and J 3 bases, leaving 9 bases between the germline ends. The germline V gene encodes CDR1 MDHEN and CDR2 SYDVKM. CDR3 coding DNA: TGTGCCAGCAGTTTCCCCAGGGACTACGAGCAGTACTTC. The encoded protein is CASSFPRDYEQYF.

The gene calls are TRBV19 and TRBJ2-7; TRBD2 might be the D (6 bases). V shed 4 bases and J shed 2 bases, with 12 bases lying between them. The CDR3 extends over 14 amino acids. Germline CDR1 and CDR2: LNHDA and SQIVND (reference sequence). CDR3 coding DNA: TGTGCCAGTAGTACCCCGGGGAGGACCTACGAGCAGTACTTC. Its translation: CASSTPGRTYEQYF.

The chain links TRBV11-2 to TRBJ2-7; TRBD1 matches at 8 bases. The CDR3 totals 13 residues. CDR1 is SGHAT, CDR2 FQNNGV, per germline. After removal of 1 base from V and 6 bases from J, the junction contained 2 bases not matched to a gene. The CDR3: CASSLGQGLEQYF. In DNA, the CDR3 is TGTGCCAGCAGCTTAGGACAGGGGCTCGAGCAGTACTTC.

V is TRBV29-1 and J is TRBJ2-5, with 7 nucleotides matching TRBD2. Germline V gives CDR1 SQVTM, CDR2 ANQGSEA. With V trimmed by 7 bases and J by 4 bases, 12 bases remained unmatched. CDR3 length equals 14 residues. Written as DNA, the CDR3 is TGCAGCGCCGCCCAAAGTGGGAGGGGAGAGACCCAGTACTTC. Its protein is CSAAQSGRGETQYF. Based on the CDR3 plus reference TRBV29-1 and TRBJ2-5, the full variable domain is SAVISQKPSRDICQRGTSLTIQCQVDSQVTMMFWYRQQPGQSLTLIATANQGSEATYESGFVIDKFPISRPNLTFSTLTVSNMSPEDSSIYLCSAAQSGRGETQYFGPGTRLLVL.

The chain's CDR3 is CASSPGDNLEKLFF. CDR3 bases: TGTGCCAGCAGTCCGGGAGATAATCTTGAAAAACTGTTTTTT. This chain connects TRBV28 to TRBJ1-4; D not resolved. Trimming stripped 5 bases from V and 7 bases from J, with 14 bases between. Germline V gene data show CDR1 as MDHEN and CDR2 as SYDVKM. The CDR3 totals 14 residues.

This clone was counted once. The V and J genes are TRBV5-1 and TRBJ2-7, with 10 bases matching TRBD2. CDR1 SGHRS and CDR2 YFSETQ come from the germline V gene. The CDR3 extends over 16 amino acids. Trimming took 1 base from V and 0 from J; bases not matched to a gene: 4. The CDR3 nucleotides read TGCGCCAGCAGCTTGCCACTAGCGGGGAACTCCTACGAGCAGTACTTC. It codes for CASSLPLAGNSYEQYF.

The CDR3 reads CASSKKGGGLPSHYEQYF. The CDR3 DNA reads as TGTGCCAGTAGTAAAAAAGGGGGCGGACTACCCTCCCACTACGAGCAGTACTTC. This chain joins TRBV19 and TRBJ2-7, with a tentative D call TRBD1 (7 bases). Trimming took 4 bases from V and 3 from J, leaving 25 bases between them. Germline values: CDR1 LNHDA, CDR2 SQIVND (reference sequence). The CDR3 consists of 18 residues. The full variable domain, with the rest looked up from reference TRBV19 and TRBJ2-7, is DGGITQSPKYLFRKEGQNVTLSCEQNLNHDAMYWYRQDPGQGLRLIYYSQIVNDFQKGDIAEGYSVSREKKESFPLTVTSAQKNPTAFYLCASSKKGGGLPSHYEQYFGPGTRLTVT.

The chain links TRBV18 to TRBJ2-2; a possible D gene is TRBD2 (5 bases). The CDR3 extends over 16 amino acids. Germline loops: CDR1 KGHSH, CDR2 LQKENI. V was shortened by 3 bases and J by 2 bases, with 13 bases between the two germline ends. The CDR3 loop reads CASSPSSPRNTGELFF. CDR3 DNA: TGTGCCAGCTCACCCTCTAGCCCCAGAAACACCGGGGAGCTGTTTTTT.

The chain recombines TRBV5-8 with TRBJ2-5; 15 bases match TRBD2. CDR1 SGHTS and CDR2 YDEGEE come from the germline V gene. V lost 3 bases to trimming and J lost 4 bases; unmatched junction nucleotides: 7. The CDR3 covers 17 residues. The DNA for the CDR3 is TGTGCCAGCAGCTCCGGACTAGCGGGAGGGGGGGGAGAGACCCAGTACTTC. Its translation: CASSSGLAGGGGETQYF.

V and J are TRBV7-9 and TRBJ1-2; D is perhaps TRBD1 (5 bases). Trimming cost V 2 bases and J 8 bases, with 9 bases left between them. Per germline, CDR1 SEHNR and CDR2 FQNEAQ (reference sequence). The CDR3 loop spans 12 amino acids. The CDR3 is CASSLWGGGYTF. The CDR3 DNA follows: TGTGCCAGCAGCTTATGGGGCGGCGGCTACACCTTC.

The chain combines TRBV5-1 with TRBJ2-7; weak D call: TRBD2 (6 bases). The germline V gene has CDR1 SGHRS and CDR2 YFSETQ. CDR3 size: 15 residues. The V end lost 5 bases, the J end lost 5 bases, and 20 bases lay between the germline ends. CDR3 coding DNA: TGCGCCAGCAGTTCTGGGGCGCCGGGGGTCGACGAGCAGTACTTC. This gives the protein CASSSGAPGVDEQYF.

The V and J genes are TRBV6-4 and TRBJ2-2, with 7 bases matching TRBD2. Per germline, CDR1 MRHNA and CDR2 SNTAGT. CDR3 length: 16 residues. V lost 0 bases and J lost 5; bases outside the gene matches: 6. The CDR3 sequence: CASSDSKRGGTGELFF. CDR3 DNA: TGTGCCAGCAGTGACTCGAAGCGGGGAGGGACCGGGGAGCTGTTTTTT.

This chain's CDR3 is CASSQFEGQNTEAFF. CDR3 bases: TGCGCCAGCAGCCAGTTCGAGGGACAGAACACTGAAGCTTTCTTT. The chain recombines TRBV4-1 with TRBJ1-1, with a weak D call TRBD1 (6 bases). Germline assignment: CDR1 MGHRA and CDR2 YSYEKL. CDR3 length equals 15 residues. The V and J ends lost 3 bases and 1 base respectively, with 12 bases between them.

This rearrangement joins TRBV6-1 to TRBJ1-2, with D uncertain. V was clipped by 8 bases and J by 1 base, with 14 bases between them. The CDR3 totals 14 residues. Germline CDR1 reads MNHNS; CDR2 reads SASEGT. The CDR3 DNA is TGTGCCAGCCGACCGGACGGAGGTAACTATGGCTACACCTTC. Residues: CASRPDGGNYGYTF.

The J gene is TRBJ1-2, the V gene TRBV15, with D uncertain. Germline V CDR1 and CDR2: LNHNV, YYDKDF (reference sequence). Trimming cost V 2 bases and J 3 bases, with 16 bases left between them. The CDR3 is 16 residues long. CDR3 sequence reads: CATSRTPGRKDYGYTF. The CDR3 DNA follows: TGTGCCACCAGCAGAACCCCGGGAAGAAAGGACTATGGCTACACCTTC.

The chain couples TRBV25-1 to TRBJ2-6, with a possible D match to TRBD2 (6 bases). The CDR3 spans 16 residues. With 4 bases removed from V and 0 bases from J, the gap between germline ends came to 10 bases. CDR1 and CDR2 from the germline V gene are MGHDK and SYGVNS. The DNA of the CDR3 is TGTGCCAGCAGTGTCGCGGGGTTCTCTGGGGCCAACGTCCTGACTTTC. Protein sequence: CASSVAGFSGANVLTF.

This chain connects TRBV2 to TRBJ2-3; TRBD1 is a possible D gene (5 bases). Trimming stripped 4 bases from V and 0 bases from J, with 20 bases between. The germline V gene encodes CDR1 SNHLY and CDR2 FYNNEI. The CDR3 has 18 residues. In nucleotides, the CDR3 is TGTGCCAGCAGTGGTTTTTCTTGGGGCCCTCTTAGCACAGATACGCAGTATTTT. Its translation: CASSGFSWGPLSTDTQYF. Complete variable domain (other parts from reference TRBV2 and TRBJ2-3): EPEVTQTPSHQVTQMGQEVILRCVPISNHLYFYWYRQILGQKVEFLVSFYNNEISEKSEIFDDQFSVERPDGSNFTLKIRSTKLEDSAMYFCASSGFSWGPLSTDTQYFGPGTRLTVL.

The chain couples TRBV2 to TRBJ1-6; D gene uncertain. The CDR3 covers 14 residues. Germline values: CDR1 SNHLY, CDR2 FYNNEI. V was shortened by 4 bases and J by 8 bases, with 12 bases between the two germline ends. CDR3 in amino acids: CASSGRHDYSPLHF. CDR3 DNA sequence: TGTGCCAGCAGTGGCCGCCACGACTATTCACCCCTCCACTTT.

In regard to this clone: At one boundary the junction diverges from the germline segment, which might be a read error. The chain links TRBV7-7 to TRBJ2-5; D is possibly TRBD2 (6 bases). Germline V gives CDR1 SSHAT, CDR2 FNYEAQ (reference sequence). The CDR3 runs to 14 residues. The CDR3 DNA reads TGTGCTAGCAGCCAAGGCCAGGAGGGCGAGACCCAGTACTTC. Translated, it gives CASSQGQEGETQYF.